The T cell receptor (beta chain) described here comes from a study of blood T cells in healthy people across ages. Findings and limits, study-wide: Older age went with lower TCR beta diversity per million T cells, in a roughly linear way. With naive T cell percentage, TCR beta diversity showed a strong correlation.

Together with a sample-barcoded 5' primer, a J-beta primer mix was included in a second PCR lasting 7 to 11 cycles. Every cDNA molecule carried a tag from a template-switch adaptor bearing 12 random nucleotides. TCRdb re-derived calls from the 5' RACE reads in MiXCR, one entry per CDR3 protein. This sample has about 680,000 distinct CDR3 sequences; around half occur once, and the top ten carry about a third. Researchers collected about 9.7 milliliters of peripheral blood from every single donor. In regard to this clonotype: The antigen is unknown. One junction end does not reproduce the germline sequence, and a read error may be involved.

Sequencing was done on a sample of blood. This TCR came from a woman aged 55-70 years in good health.

The CDR3 nucleotides are TGTGCCAGCAGTAGAGGACAGCCCACCAGGGAGCTGTTTTTT. Translating it yields CASSRGQPTRELFF. The chain is built from TRBV6-5 and TRBJ2-2, with TRBD1 as a possible D gene (6 bases). CDR1 and CDR2 from the germline V gene are MNHEY and SVGAGI. There are 14 residues in the CDR3.